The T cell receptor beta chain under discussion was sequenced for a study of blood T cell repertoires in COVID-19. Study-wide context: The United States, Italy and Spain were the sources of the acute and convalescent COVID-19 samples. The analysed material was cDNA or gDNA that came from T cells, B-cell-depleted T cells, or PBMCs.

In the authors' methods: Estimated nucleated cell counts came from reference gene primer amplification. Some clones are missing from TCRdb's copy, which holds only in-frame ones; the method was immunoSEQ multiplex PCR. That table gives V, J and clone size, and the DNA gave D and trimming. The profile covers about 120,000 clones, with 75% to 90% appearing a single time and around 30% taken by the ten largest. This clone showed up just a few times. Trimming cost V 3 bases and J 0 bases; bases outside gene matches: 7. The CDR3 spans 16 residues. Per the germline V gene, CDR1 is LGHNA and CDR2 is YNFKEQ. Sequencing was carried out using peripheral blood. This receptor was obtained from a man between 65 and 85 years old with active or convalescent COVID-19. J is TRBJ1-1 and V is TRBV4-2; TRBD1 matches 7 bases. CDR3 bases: TGTGCCAGCAGCCAGCCCCCCGGGACAGTGAACACTGAAGCTTTCTTT. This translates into CASSQPPGTVNTEAFF.